One sample yielded the 30 T cell receptor beta chains listed below, sequenced in a study of Graves' ophthalmopathy and Graves' hyperthyroidism. The sequenced template was RNA, covering the TCR beta CDR3 region. HTBI primers were used in a first-round RT-PCR, which preceded a second-round multiplex PCR. From the multiplex PCR reads, TCRdb called clonotypes with MiXCR, one entry per CDR3 protein. The repertoire holds roughly 700,000 distinct CDR3 sequences, with around 40% as singletons. Sequenced material: peripheral blood. These receptors were obtained from an adult man with Graves' ophthalmopathy.

This clonotype occurred once. The rearrangement joins TRBV12-3 or TRBV12-4 to TRBJ1-4; a weak D match, TRBD1 (6 bases). This CDR3 contains 14 residues. V was cut by 6 bases and J by 3 bases, with 11 bases left in between. The CDR3 sequence is CASRHRAPNEKLFF. In DNA form, the CDR3 reads TGTGCCAGCAGGCACAGGGCACCTAATGAAAAACTGTTTTTT.

Points on this clonotype: A read error is possible here, since a much larger clone lies one base away. The rearrangement uses TRBV7-3 and TRBJ1-2; D is undetermined. Germline assignment: CDR1 SGHTA and CDR2 FQGTGA. The CDR3 has 14 residues. CDR3 sequence: CASSLTAGSYGYIF. For the CDR3, the DNA is TGTGCCAGCAGCTTAACGGCAGGTAGCTATGGCTACATCTTC.

In its sample, this clonotype was seen a few times. This chain links TRBV12-3 or TRBV12-4 with TRBJ2-5, with 7 bases fitting TRBD1. J gave up 0 bases and V 5 bases, and 3 bases lay outside the gene matches. CDR3 length: 14 amino acids. This CDR3 is CASSPGQDQETQYF. Here the CDR3 DNA reads TGTGCCAGCAGTCCCGGACAGGACCAAGAGACCCAGTACTTC.

This clonotype was detected a few times. V gene TRBV6-5 combines with J gene TRBJ2-5, with D possibly matching TRBD2 (5 bases). V was clipped by 5 bases and J by 5 bases, with 12 bases between them. Germline values: CDR1 MNHEY, CDR2 SVGAGI. The CDR3 totals 13 residues. In DNA form, the CDR3 reads TGTGCCAGCAGTGAAATCGGGGTGGAGACCCAGTACTTC. Its translation is CASSEIGVETQYF.

The chain employs TRBV15 and TRBJ1-2; D not certain. V was trimmed by 3 bases and J by 4 bases, leaving 12 bases between them. There are 14 residues in the CDR3. Germline CDR1 LNHNV, CDR2 YYDKDF (reference sequence). DNA for the CDR3: TGTGCCACCAGCAGTGCCTCAGGCACCTATGGCTACACCTTC. Amino acid sequence: CATSSASGTYGYTF. The whole variable domain, filled in from reference TRBV15 and TRBJ1-2, reads DAMVIQNPRYQVTQFGKPVTLSCSQTLNHNVMYWYQQKSSQAPKLLFHYYDKDFNNEADTPDNFQSRRPNTSFCFLDIRSPGLGDTAMYLCATSSASGTYGYTFGSGTRLTVV.

The CDR3 spells CASTQGTGSYEQYF. The CDR3 bases are TGTGCCAGCACCCAAGGGACAGGGTCATACGAGCAGTACTTC. The chain combines TRBV7-2 with TRBJ2-7; TRBD1 aligns across 9 bases. The V and J ends lost 7 bases and 4 bases, in that order; junction bases with no gene match: 8. This CDR3 has 14 amino acids. Germline CDR1 reads SGHTA; CDR2 reads FQGNSA.

This clonotype was observed once. A read error is likely, as this CDR3 ends without the conserved phenylalanine or tryptophan. The limits of the CDR3 on the DNA are not certain, so only TCRdb's listed CDR3 is given. The chain couples TRBV15 to TRBJ2-5; the table's TRBD1 call for D was not verified on the DNA. Inclusive of both ends, the CDR3 amounts to 10 amino acids. CDR1 and CDR2 from the germline V gene are LNHNV and YYDKDF (reference sequence). The CDR3 loop is CATSTRTGPL.

Comment on this clonotype: This sequence may be a read error, since a much larger clone differs from it by one base. The chain is built from TRBV10-3 and TRBJ1-1; D is perhaps TRBD1 (6 bases). Germline loops: CDR1 ENHRY, CDR2 SYGVKD. The V end lost 6 bases, the J end lost 0 bases, and 11 bases lay between the germline ends. This CDR3 has 14 residues. Written as DNA, the CDR3 is TGTGCCATCAGCCCGGACAGCATGAACACTGAAGCTTTCTTT. Encoded protein: CAISPDSMNTEAFF.

Here the CDR3 reads CSARADRGRTEAFF. The CDR3 DNA sequence: TGCAGTGCTAGAGCTGACAGGGGTAGGACTGAAGCTTTCTTT. V gene TRBV20-1 combines with J gene TRBJ1-1, with 8 bases aligning to TRBD1. The CDR3 loop spans 14 amino acids. The trim removed 1 base at V and 5 bases at J, leaving 6 bases unmatched. In germline, CDR1 is DFQATT, CDR2 SNEGSKA (reference sequence).

This clonotype was observed many times. The V call is TRBV29-1, the J call TRBJ2-2; D is unclear. Trimming shortened V by 4 bases and J by 3 bases, and 9 bases separated the two germline ends. The germline CDR1 and CDR2 sequences are SQVTM and ANQGSEA. This CDR3 comprises 13 residues. The CDR3 spells CSVGNLDTGELFF. DNA of the CDR3: TGCAGCGTTGGTAACCTGGACACCGGGGAGCTGTTTTTT.

This clonotype has only a few counts. This chain joins TRBV7-9 and TRBJ2-5, with D possibly called TRBD1 or TRBD2 (5 bases each). This CDR3 contains 13 residues. Germline CDR1 and CDR2: SEHNR and FQNEAQ (reference sequence). Trimming stripped 1 base from V and 9 bases from J, with 12 bases between. Here the CDR3 DNA reads TGTGCCAGCAGCTTAGGAGGGGATCAGCCCCAGTACTTC. Its protein is CASSLGGDQPQYF.

This chain connects TRBV7-8 to TRBJ1-5; 7 bases are a match to TRBD1. CDR1 and CDR2 (germline): SGHVS, FQNEAQ. V was pared by 5 bases and J by 7 bases, with 11 bases of the junction left unmatched. This CDR3 has 15 residues. CDR3 coding DNA: TGTGCCAGCAGCACCTCGACAGGGACGGGGCAGCCCCAGCATTTT. This gives the protein CASSTSTGTGQPQHF.

The chain is built from TRBV11-2 and TRBJ1-1; D gene unclear. With 3 bases removed from V and 5 bases from J, the gap between germline ends came to 16 bases. In germline, CDR1 is SGHAT, CDR2 FQNNGV. The CDR3 runs to 15 residues. The CDR3 DNA reads as TGTGCCAGCAGCTTCCGGGCGGGAAAGAGAACTGAAGCTTTCTTT. This translates into CASSFRAGKRTEAFF.

This clonotype has at least ten counts. The chain is built from TRBV2 and TRBJ1-1, with D possibly being TRBD1 (5 bases). CDR1 SNHLY and CDR2 FYNNEI come from the germline V gene. V lost 6 bases and J 1 base, leaving 9 bases between the germline ends. The CDR3 is 13 amino acids. Here the CDR3 reads CASREQENTEAFF. The DNA for the CDR3 is TGTGCCAGCAGAGAACAGGAGAACACTGAAGCTTTCTTT.

Notes on this clonotype: Relative to the germline gene, one junction end is altered; a read error may explain this. The V call is TRBV10-3, the J call TRBJ1-1, with 10 bases identical to TRBD1. Germline values: CDR1 ENHRY, CDR2 SYGVKD. The CDR3 runs 17 residues. The CDR3 DNA is TGTGCCAGCAGTTTATGGTTGACAGGGGGCATGAACACTGAAGCTTTCTTT. Protein: CASSLWLTGGMNTEAFF.

The chain is built from TRBV7-9 and TRBJ2-2; D possibly uses TRBD1 or TRBD2 (5 bases each). Trimming stripped 5 bases from V and 4 bases from J, with 17 bases between. The CDR3 consists of 16 residues. The germline V gene has CDR1 SEHNR and CDR2 FQNEAQ (reference sequence). The CDR3 nucleotides are TGTGCCAGCAGCCAAGCGCCGGGACGAAGCACCGGGGAGCTGTTTTTT. It is translated as CASSQAPGRSTGELFF.

The chain has TRBV5-1 and TRBJ2-5, with 9 bases aligning to TRBD1. The CDR3 length is 15 residues. The V gene's germline CDR1 is SGHRS and CDR2 YFSETQ. With 7 bases clipped from V and 0 bases from J, the junction kept 7 bases outside the gene matches. For the CDR3, the DNA is TGCGCCAGCCCCGGGACAGGGCCCCACCAAGAGACCCAGTACTTC. Its protein is CASPGTGPHQETQYF.

This clonotype was observed many times. The rearrangement uses TRBV20-1 and TRBJ1-2, with 9 nucleotides matching TRBD1. V was pared by 6 bases and J by 6 bases, with 11 bases of the junction left unmatched. The germline CDR1 and CDR2 sequences are DFQATT and SNEGSKA (reference sequence). The CDR3 is 14 residues long. The CDR3 DNA reads as TGCAGTGCCCAATCTACCGGGACAGGGAATGGCTACACCTTC. Translation gives CSAQSTGTGNGYTF.

Comments on this clonotype: Sequence at one end of the junction differs from germline and may be a read error. This rearrangement joins TRBV2 to TRBJ1-2; D gene unclear. CDR3 length equals 16 residues. The germline V gene has CDR1 SNHLY and CDR2 FYNNEI. CDR3 sequence reads: CVSSNPRVARGYGYTF. The CDR3 nucleotides read TGTGTCAGCAGCAACCCGCGGGTGGCTCGAGGCTATGGCTACACCTTC.

This clonotype was recorded a few times. The chain carries TRBV19 and TRBJ1-2; 8 nucleotides line up with TRBD1. The germline gives CDR1 LNHDA, CDR2 SQIVND (reference sequence). The CDR3 contains 14 residues. With V trimmed by 3 bases and J by 3 bases, 3 bases remained unmatched. The DNA for the CDR3 is TGTGCCAGTAGTATTCGGGACAGGTACTATGGCTACACCTTC. Protein sequence: CASSIRDRYYGYTF. The complete variable domain, with remaining parts taken from reference TRBV19 and TRBJ1-2, reads DGGITQSPKYLFRKEGQNVTLSCEQNLNHDAMYWYRQDPGQGLRLIYYSQIVNDFQKGDIAEGYSVSREKKESFPLTVTSAQKNPTAFYLCASSIRDRYYGYTFGSGTRLTVV.

Note on this clonotype: An end of the junction does not agree with germline; a read error may underlie this. The rearrangement links TRBV7-9 to TRBJ1-1; D uncertain. Germline lookup yields CDR1 SEHNR and CDR2 FQNEAQ (reference sequence). The CDR3 has 15 amino acids. Here the CDR3 reads CASSSAPQVTTEALF. The CDR3 DNA follows: TGTGCCAGCAGCTCTGCCCCCCAGGTTACCACTGAAGCTCTCTTT.

There are a few counts of this clonotype. The genes are TRBV6-5 and TRBJ1-6; 7 nucleotides align to TRBD1. CDR3 length: 16 residues. CDR1 is MNHEY and CDR2 is SVGAGI in the germline V gene. V gave up 4 bases and J gave up 10 bases; unmatched junction bases: 13. The CDR3 DNA follows: TGTGCCAGCAGTTTGCAGGTGAACGGGGGACAGTCACCCCTCCACTTT. It codes for CASSLQVNGGQSPLHF.

This clonotype was counted only a few times. The rearrangement joins TRBV12-3 or TRBV12-4 to TRBJ2-7, with TRBD2 identical over 13 bases. The CDR3 loop spans 15 amino acids. The V segment lost 6 bases and the J segment 6 bases; nucleotides outside the gene matches: 8. CDR3 protein: CASSWGGTSGIEQYF. The CDR3 DNA reads TGTGCCAGCAGCTGGGGCGGGACTAGCGGGATCGAGCAGTACTTC.

This rearrangement joins TRBV25-1 to TRBJ2-5; D tentatively fits TRBD1 or TRBD2 (6 bases each). The germline gives CDR1 MGHDK, CDR2 SYGVNS. Between the trimmed V and J ends, which lost 4 bases and 4 bases, there was a span of 13 bases. This CDR3 spans 14 amino acids. CDR3 loop: CASSALQGGETQYF. In DNA form, the CDR3 reads TGTGCCAGCAGTGCCTTACAGGGAGGAGAGACCCAGTACTTC.

In the case of this clonotype: No conserved phenylalanine or tryptophan is present at the end of the CDR3, so a read error is the likely explanation. The rearrangement links TRBV20-1 to TRBJ2-5; 8 bases line up with TRBD2. Germline CDR1 and CDR2: DFQATT and SNEGSKA (reference sequence). The CDR3 runs 15 residues. The trim removed 5 bases at V and 0 bases at J, leaving 8 bases unmatched. DNA for the CDR3: TGCAGTGCTCACCTCCTAGCGGGCGACCAAGAGACCCAGTACGTC. Its translation: CSAHLLAGDQETQYV.

On this clonotype itself: A read error may produce the germline difference seen at one junction end. The chain carries TRBV7-9 and TRBJ1-6, with D uncertain. From germline, CDR1 is SEHNR and CDR2 FQNEAQ (reference sequence). The CDR3 loop spans 16 amino acids. The CDR3 sequence: CASSQGLVSYNSPLHF. The CDR3 bases are TGCGCCAGCAGCCAAGGCTTGGTCTCCTATAATTCACCCCTCCACTTT.

The chain recombines TRBV29-1 with TRBJ2-7; 7 nucleotides agree with TRBD1. The CDR3 sequence is 13 residues long. V shed 7 bases and J 2 bases; nucleotides not matched to a gene: 8. CDR1 and CDR2 from the germline V gene are SQVTM and ANQGSEA. Here the CDR3 reads CSGITGAPYEQYF. The CDR3 bases are TGCAGCGGGATAACAGGGGCCCCCTACGAGCAGTACTTC.

The gene calls are TRBV7-2 and TRBJ2-5, with 7 nucleotides matching TRBD2. Per the germline V gene, CDR1 is SGHTA and CDR2 is FQGNSA. This CDR3 has 15 residues. V was pared by 5 bases and J by 2 bases, with 8 bases of the junction left unmatched. The CDR3 nucleotides read TGTGCCAGCAGCCGAAGGGAGGGAGGTCAAGAGACCCAGTACTTC. It is translated as CASSRREGGQETQYF.

This clonotype showed up just a few times. The chain couples TRBV19 to TRBJ2-7, with TRBD2 identical over 8 bases. V trimming: 4 bases; J trimming: 6 bases; junction bases outside the gene matches: 11. CDR3 length: 15 amino acids. The germline V gene has CDR1 LNHDA and CDR2 SQIVND (reference sequence). CDR3 sequence reads: CASSTPGTRRSEQYF. As DNA, the CDR3 is TGTGCCAGTAGTACGCCCGGGACTAGGCGCTCCGAGCAGTACTTC.

This clonotype showed up many times. The rearrangement uses TRBV10-3 and TRBJ1-2; no firm D call. The germline CDR1 and CDR2 sequences are ENHRY and SYGVKD. The CDR3 has 14 residues. The ends were cut back, 0 bases at V and 8 bases at J, with 13 bases in the middle. As DNA, the CDR3 is TGTGCCATCAGTGAGTCTCCCAGATCCTACGGCTACACCTTC. As protein: CAISESPRSYGYTF.